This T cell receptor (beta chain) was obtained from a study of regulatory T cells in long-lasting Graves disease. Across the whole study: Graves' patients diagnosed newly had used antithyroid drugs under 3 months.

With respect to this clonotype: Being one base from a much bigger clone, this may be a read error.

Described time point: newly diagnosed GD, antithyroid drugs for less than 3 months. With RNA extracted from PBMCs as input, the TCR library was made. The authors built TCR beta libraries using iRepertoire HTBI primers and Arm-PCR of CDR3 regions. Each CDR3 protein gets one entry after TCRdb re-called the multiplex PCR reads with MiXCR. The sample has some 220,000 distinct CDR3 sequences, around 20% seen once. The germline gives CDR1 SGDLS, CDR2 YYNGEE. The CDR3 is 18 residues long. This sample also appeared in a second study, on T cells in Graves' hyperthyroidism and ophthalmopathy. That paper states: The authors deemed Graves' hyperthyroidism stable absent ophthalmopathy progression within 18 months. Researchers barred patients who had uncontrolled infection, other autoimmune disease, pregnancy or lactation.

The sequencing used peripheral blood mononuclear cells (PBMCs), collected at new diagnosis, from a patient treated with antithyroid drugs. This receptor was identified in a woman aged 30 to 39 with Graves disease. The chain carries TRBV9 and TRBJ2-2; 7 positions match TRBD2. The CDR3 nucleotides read TGTGCCAGCAGCGTAGACTCGGGCGGGAGAAGTTACACCGGGGAGCTGCTTTTT. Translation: CASSVDSGGRSYTGELLF.